The source of this T cell receptor beta chain is a study of OX40 agonist ivuxolimab in advanced cancers. Across the study: Ivuxolimab doses were 0.01, 0.1, 0.3, 1.5, 3 or 10 mg/kg every 2 weeks.

Study findings and constraints: Several nonresponders also turned out to have low normalized T-cell clonal expansion. The study found that CD8+ T cells averaged more expanded clones than CD4+.

Individuals having autoimmune disease history or systemic immunosuppression were not enrolled. Worth noting for this clone: Antigen specificity is unknown.

Germline CDR1 is SGHTA and CDR2 is FQGNSA. The CDR3 is 15 residues long. V was clipped by 2 bases and J by 0 bases, with 8 bases between them. Sequencing used immunoSEQ multiplex PCR; TCRdb keeps in-frame clones, though not all of them. Counted here are 40,000 or so clones, around 82% occurring once; the ten biggest clones make up more than 2%. The chain has TRBV7-2 and TRBJ2-1, with D hard to call. The sample consisted of CD4+ or CD8+ T cells sorted from blood, taken in a trial of the OX40 agonist ivuxolimab. The receptor comes from an adult with an advanced solid tumor such as melanoma, head and neck, liver or kidney cancer. In nucleotides, the CDR3 is TGTGCCAGCAGCTTACTCGGCAGCTCCTACAATGAGCAGTTCTTC. This gives the protein CASSLLGSSYNEQFF.